The next 8 T cell receptor beta chains were all read from a single sample in a study of shared clonotypes between healthy human individuals. Data came from immunoSEQ multiplex PCR; TCRdb stores just in-frame clones and leaves some out. This sample has 2 million to 3 million clones, with roughly 93% found just once. The sequencing sample was made of naive CD4+ T cells from PBMCs. Subset indicated: CD45RA+ positively selected. All receptors come from a man between 18 and 29 years old in good health. Some clones in this sample may be carry-over from other donors' samples.

This sequence joins TRBV19 and TRBJ2-7, with a tentative D call TRBD2 (6 bases). Germline assignment: CDR1 LNHDA and CDR2 SQIVND (reference sequence). The CDR3 is made up of 14 amino acids. The V end was cut by 4 bases, the J end by 0 bases, with 10 bases between. CDR3 DNA sequence: TGTGCCAGTAGTAGCGGGGCTAGCTCCTACGAGCAGTACTTC. Its protein product is CASSSGASSYEQYF.

J is TRBJ2-1 and V is TRBV5-4, with D perhaps TRBD1 (6 bases). CDR1 is SGHNT, CDR2 YYREEE, per germline (reference sequence). The CDR3 runs 15 residues. V was shortened by 5 bases and J by 0 bases, with 12 bases between the two germline ends. The CDR3 bases are TGTGCCAGCAGTGGACAGCCAAGCTCCTACAATGAGCAGTTCTTC. Translating it yields CASSGQPSSYNEQFF.

The chain has TRBV19 and TRBJ2-7; 7 bases match TRBD2. CDR1 is LNHDA, CDR2 SQIVND, per germline (reference sequence). The junction had 5 bases not matched to a gene; V was cut back by 1 base and J by 2 bases. The CDR3 consists of 15 residues. The CDR3 here is CASSIVASGAYEQYF. The CDR3 DNA reads as TGTGCCAGTAGTATAGTGGCTAGCGGCGCCTACGAGCAGTACTTC.

The chain is built from TRBV5-4 and TRBJ2-3; 12 bases are shared with TRBD2. The CDR3 spans 16 residues. The germline V gene has CDR1 SGHNT and CDR2 YYREEE (reference sequence). Trimming removed 2 bases from V and 2 bases from J; junction bases left unmatched: 3. CDR3 coding DNA: TGTGCCAGCAGCTTACGGACTAGCGGGACCACAGATACGCAGTATTTT. Encoded protein: CASSLRTSGTTDTQYF.

V and J are TRBV5-1 and TRBJ1-2; D call uncertain. Germline V gene lookup returns CDR1 SGHRS and CDR2 YFSETQ. There are 14 residues in the CDR3. The germline V and J ends were trimmed by 0 bases and 0 bases, with 6 bases remaining between them. The CDR3 bases are TGCGCCAGCAGCTTGGGGGCCCCTAACTATGGCTACACCTTC. Translated, it gives CASSLGAPNYGYTF.

The rearrangement joins TRBV28 to TRBJ2-1; TRBD2 is a possible D gene (5 bases). From germline, CDR1 is MDHEN and CDR2 SYDVKM. The germline V and J ends were trimmed by 3 bases and 9 bases, with 15 bases remaining between them. The CDR3 spans 14 residues. The CDR3 DNA is TGTGCCAGCAGTTTCCAGGCTAGCCGGGTTGAGCAGTTCTTC. The encoded protein is CASSFQASRVEQFF.

This clone was detected a few times. The same CDR3 also results from other DNA sequences found in this sample. The gene calls are TRBV9 and TRBJ1-1; 7 bases map to TRBD1. Trimming removed 2 bases from V and 4 bases from J; junction bases left unmatched: 5. CDR1 and CDR2 from the germline V gene are SGDLS and YYNGEE. This CDR3 comprises 14 residues. CDR3 sequence: CASSVTGESTEAFF. For the CDR3, the DNA is TGTGCCAGCAGCGTTACAGGGGAGAGCACTGAAGCTTTCTTT.

The DNA of the CDR3 is TGTGCCAGCAGTTTATCTCTGGCAGGGGTGAACACTGAAGCTTTCTTT. Translating it yields CASSLSLAGVNTEAFF. The chain carries TRBV27 and TRBJ1-1, with D maybe TRBD1 (6 bases). Germline V gene data show CDR1 as MNHEY and CDR2 as SMNVEV (reference sequence). V was cut by 0 bases and J by 0 bases, with 11 bases left in between. This CDR3 contains 16 residues.